A single sample is the source of the 31 T cell receptor beta chains below, sequenced in a study of T cells in localized non-small cell lung cancer. The repertoire was sequenced with immunoSEQ multiplex PCR; TCRdb's copy has only in-frame clones and lacks some. The sample includes around 53,000 clones, around three quarters of them seen just once. The specimen was PBMCs, collected before any cancer treatment. The receptors shown here come from a woman aged 35 to 69 with stage II lung adenocarcinoma.

The chain recombines TRBV6-5 with TRBJ1-2, with D unclear. V lost 5 bases, J lost 1 base, and 14 bases lay in between. This CDR3 has 15 residues. Germline V CDR1 and CDR2: MNHEY, SVGAGI. CDR3 sequence: CASSLSGSYNYGYTF. The CDR3 DNA is TGTGCCAGCAGTCTCTCCGGGTCCTATAACTATGGCTACACCTTC.

The chain employs TRBV6-1 and TRBJ1-4, with TRBD1 matching 8 bases. Germline loops: CDR1 MNHNS, CDR2 SASEGT. The ends lost 1 base at V and 8 bases at J; junction bases unmatched: 9. CDR3 length: 16 amino acids. CDR3 loop: CASSEGDRGLREKLFF. The CDR3 DNA follows: TGTGCCAGCAGTGAAGGAGACAGGGGATTAAGGGAAAAACTGTTTTTT.

The chain carries TRBV27 and TRBJ1-5; TRBD1 agrees at 7 bases. CDR3 length: 16 residues. With 0 bases clipped from V and 5 bases from J, the junction kept 7 bases outside the gene matches. Looked up from germline, CDR1 is MNHEY and CDR2 is SMNVEV (reference sequence). The CDR3 sequence is CASSLSPQGVDQPQHF. In nucleotides, the CDR3 is TGTGCCAGCAGTTTATCCCCCCAGGGGGTGGATCAGCCCCAGCATTTT.

J is TRBJ2-5 and V is TRBV9; D possibly matches TRBD1 or TRBD2 (6 bases each). V gave up 0 bases and J gave up 4 bases, with 16 bases separating them. Germline CDR1 and CDR2: SGDLS and YYNGEE. The CDR3 loop spans 16 amino acids. The CDR3 reads CASSVVEGGPTETQYF. For the CDR3, the DNA is TGTGCCAGCAGCGTAGTGGAGGGGGGCCCCACAGAGACCCAGTACTTC. Looking up the rest from reference TRBV9 and TRBJ2-5 gives the full variable domain: DSGVTQTPKHLITATGQRVTLRCSPRSGDLSVYWYQQSLDQGLQFLIQYYNGEERAKGNILERFSAQQFPDLHSELNLSSLELGDSALYFCASSVVEGGPTETQYFGPGTRLLVL.

The chain combines TRBV5-4 with TRBJ2-4; TRBD2 might be the D (7 bases). The CDR3 contains 14 residues. CDR1 is SGHNT and CDR2 is YYREEE in the germline V gene (reference sequence). Trimming shortened V by 2 bases and J by 6 bases, and 12 bases separated the two germline ends. CDR3 sequence (DNA): TGTGCCAGCAGCTTTTGGGGAGGGGGAAACATTCAGTACTTC. It specifies CASSFWGGGNIQYF.

This clone was found once. Its ends do not fully match the called genes, so a read error is possible. CDR3 sequence reads: CASSRGAENTEAFF. The CDR3 nucleotides read TGCGCCAGCAGCCGTGGGGCAGAGAACACTGAAGCTTTCTTT. V gene TRBV11-3 combines with J gene TRBJ1-1; possibly TRBD1 for D (5 bases). Germline CDR1 is SGHNT and CDR2 is YENEEA. The CDR3 runs 14 residues.

This chain joins TRBV19 and TRBJ2-1; 10 nucleotides match TRBD2. Germline values: CDR1 LNHDA, CDR2 SQIVND (reference sequence). The CDR3 has 16 residues. The junction had 8 bases not matched to a gene; V was cut back by 1 base and J by 8 bases. CDR3 in DNA: TGTGCCAGTAGTATAGGGAGCGGGGGGGCCAATGATGAGCAGTTCTTC. Translation gives CASSIGSGGANDEQFF.

This chain links TRBV11-2 with TRBJ2-3, with 9 bases that match TRBD2. With V trimmed by 1 base and J by 2 bases, 4 bases remained unmatched. The CDR3 totals 16 residues. Germline CDR1 and CDR2: SGHAT and FQNNGV. The CDR3 bases are TGTGCCAGCAGCTTAGCTTCTAGCGGGATCACAGATACGCAGTATTTT. This codes for CASSLASSGITDTQYF.

This rearrangement joins TRBV30 to TRBJ1-2; weak D call: TRBD1 (5 bases). V lost 8 bases, J lost 3 bases, and 13 bases lay in between. The CDR3 covers 12 residues. Germline assignment: CDR1 GTSNPN and CDR2 SVGIG (reference sequence). The DNA for the CDR3 is TGTGCCGGGGGAGGGTTCGACTATGGCTACACCTTC. This sequence encodes CAGGGFDYGYTF.

This clone was detected once. V usage is TRBV5-1 and J usage is TRBJ1-1; TRBD1 might be the D (5 bases). In germline, CDR1 is SGHRS, CDR2 YFSETQ. This CDR3 comprises 14 residues. Trimming left V 1 base short and J 5 bases short, with 12 bases between. The CDR3 sequence is CASSLLLRTTEAFF. CDR3 coding DNA: TGCGCCAGCAGCTTGTTGTTAAGGACAACTGAAGCTTTCTTT.

The V call is TRBV7-9, the J call TRBJ1-4; D is possibly TRBD1 (5 bases). The CDR3 is made up of 16 amino acids. The germline V gene has CDR1 SEHNR and CDR2 FQNEAQ (reference sequence). V lost 2 bases and J 3 bases, leaving 13 bases between the germline ends. CDR3 DNA sequence: TGTGCCAGCAGCTTACAAATGGGGGGATCTAATGAAAAACTGTTTTTT. It yields the protein CASSLQMGGSNEKLFF.

The J gene is TRBJ1-3, the V gene TRBV19; perhaps TRBD1 as D (5 bases). The germline V and J ends were trimmed by 6 bases and 1 base, with 7 bases remaining between them. The CDR3 covers 13 residues. CDR1 LNHDA and CDR2 SQIVND come from the germline V gene (reference sequence). The CDR3: CASRPGSGNTIYF. In nucleotides, the CDR3 is TGTGCCAGTAGGCCAGGGTCTGGAAACACCATATATTTT.

The CDR3 DNA reads as TGTGCCAGCAGTGTTAGGTCCGAGACCCAGTACTTC. It codes for CASSVRSETQYF. The chain employs TRBV2 and TRBJ2-5; D is unclear. Germline values: CDR1 SNHLY, CDR2 FYNNEI. The ends were cut back, 4 bases at V and 5 bases at J, with 8 bases in the middle. This CDR3 has 12 amino acids.

The chain combines TRBV5-5 with TRBJ2-5; TRBD1 aligns across 7 bases. With V trimmed by 1 base and J by 2 bases, 5 bases remained unmatched. Germline V gene sequence: CDR1 SGHKS, CDR2 YYEKEE (reference sequence). The length of the CDR3 is 15 residues. The CDR3 DNA reads as TGTGCCAGCAGCTTGACGGGGACAGAGCAAGAGACCCAGTACTTC. It is translated as CASSLTGTEQETQYF. The full variable domain, its missing parts supplied by reference TRBV5-5 and TRBJ2-5, is DAGVTQSPTHLIKTRGQQVTLRCSPISGHKSVSWYQQVLGQGPQFIFQYYEKEERGRGNFPDRFSARQFPNYSSELNVNALLLGDSALYLCASSLTGTEQETQYFGPGTRLLVL.

A few counts support this clone. The chain is built from TRBV18 and TRBJ1-1; 7 bases agree with TRBD1. Germline CDR1 and CDR2: KGHSH and LQKENI. The CDR3 covers 14 residues. Unmatched junction bases numbered 0, after V lost 1 base and J lost 1 base. CDR3 sequence: CASSPQGANTEAFF. The CDR3 DNA follows: TGTGCCAGCTCACCACAGGGGGCGAACACTGAAGCTTTCTTT.

The genes are TRBV7-2 and TRBJ2-3, with 7 bases fitting TRBD2. The germline V gene has CDR1 SGHTA and CDR2 FQGNSA. There are 17 residues in the CDR3. Trimming at V came to 0 bases and at J to 2 bases, leaving 8 bases not matched to a gene. CDR3 in amino acids: CASSLAPYGGTTDTQYF. The CDR3 DNA sequence: TGTGCCAGCAGCTTAGCGCCTTACGGGGGGACCACAGATACGCAGTATTTT.

This CDR3 is CASSLGASGYSDTQYF. The CDR3 region has the DNA TGCGCCAGCAGCTTGGGGGCTAGCGGGTACTCTGATACGCAGTATTTT. V is TRBV5-1 and J is TRBJ2-3; 8 nucleotides match TRBD2. This CDR3 has 16 residues. The V gene's germline CDR1 is SGHRS and CDR2 YFSETQ. With 0 bases clipped from V and 6 bases from J, the junction kept 9 bases outside the gene matches.

There are many counts of this clone. The chain is built from TRBV19 and TRBJ1-6; no reliable D call. CDR3 length equals 15 residues. Per the germline V gene, CDR1 is LNHDA and CDR2 is SQIVND (reference sequence). V gave up 7 bases and J gave up 0 bases, with 10 bases separating them. The CDR3 reads CASMEGSSYNSPLHF. The DNA of the CDR3 is TGTGCCAGTATGGAAGGGAGCTCCTATAATTCACCCCTCCACTTT.

Points on this clone: The junction differs from germline at one of its ends, possibly a read error. This chain joins TRBV7-7 and TRBJ2-5; possibly TRBD2 for D (6 bases). Germline assignment: CDR1 SSHAT and CDR2 FNYEAQ (reference sequence). The CDR3 has 16 amino acids. The CDR3 loop reads CASSSRTEGYQETQYF. DNA for the CDR3: TGTGCTAGCAGCTCCAGGACGGAGGGTTACCAAGAGACCCAGTACTTC.

The gene calls are TRBV11-3 and TRBJ1-5, with D perhaps TRBD1 (5 bases). Looked up from germline, CDR1 is SGHNT and CDR2 is YENEEA. CDR3 length equals 15 residues. V was trimmed by 4 bases and J by 1 base, leaving 11 bases between them. This chain's CDR3 is CASSSLTESNQPQHF. In nucleotides, the CDR3 is TGTGCCAGCAGCTCCCTGACAGAGAGCAATCAGCCCCAGCATTTT.

J is TRBJ1-1 and V is TRBV9, with 7 bases fitting TRBD1. This CDR3 has 14 amino acids. V dropped 3 bases and J dropped 3; count of bases not matched to a gene: 5. CDR1 and CDR2 from the germline V gene are SGDLS and YYNGEE. The CDR3 loop reads CASSADRDHTEAFF. The CDR3 nucleotides read TGTGCCAGCAGCGCCGACAGGGATCACACTGAAGCTTTCTTT.

The chain links TRBV15 to TRBJ1-2, with D perhaps matching TRBD1 (5 bases). CDR1 and CDR2 from the germline V gene are LNHNV and YYDKDF (reference sequence). V was pared by 4 bases and J by 4 bases, with 13 bases between. This CDR3 region has 14 residues. CDR3 residues: CATSIGGVTYGYTF. CDR3 sequence (DNA): TGTGCCACCAGCATTGGGGGGGTGACCTATGGCTACACCTTC.

The chain combines TRBV4-1 with TRBJ1-1, with D hard to call. The germline gives CDR1 MGHRA, CDR2 YSYEKL. There are 14 residues in the CDR3. V lost 4 bases to trimming and J lost 4 bases, with 13 bases between them. This CDR3 is CASSPQSGITEAFF. The DNA for the CDR3 is TGCGCCAGCAGCCCCCAATCCGGAATCACTGAAGCTTTCTTT.

This chain joins TRBV25-1 and TRBJ1-1; D unclear. The germline V gene has CDR1 MGHDK and CDR2 SYGVNS. V gave up 3 bases and J gave up 2 bases, with 13 bases separating them. CDR3 length: 15 residues. CDR3 region: CASSEGGQLNTEAFF. CDR3 bases: TGTGCCAGCAGTGAGGGTGGGCAGCTAAACACTGAAGCTTTCTTT.

The V gene is TRBV10-3, the J gene TRBJ2-5; no clear D. Trimming shortened V by 3 bases and J by 3 bases, and 5 bases separated the two germline ends. Per the germline V gene, CDR1 is ENHRY and CDR2 is SYGVKD. This CDR3 region has 12 residues. CDR3 bases: TGTGCCATCAGTGAAGTCGAAGAGACCCAGTACTTC. This encodes CAISEVEETQYF.

The count of this clone is one. This chain uses TRBV28 with TRBJ2-7; perhaps TRBD2 as D (7 bases). The CDR3 is 13 amino acids. The germline gives CDR1 MDHEN, CDR2 SYDVKM. Trimming stripped 0 bases from V and 7 bases from J, with 10 bases between. In DNA, the CDR3 is TGTGCCAGCAGTTTATGGAGGGGGGGGGAGCAGTACTTC. Translation gives CASSLWRGGEQYF. The entire variable domain, with the rest obtained from reference TRBV28 and TRBJ2-7, is as follows: DVKVTQSSRYLVKRTGEKVFLECVQDMDHENMFWYRQDPGLGLRLIYFSYDVKMKEKGDIPEGYSVSREKKERFSLILESASTNQTSMYLCASSLWRGGEQYFGPGTRLTVT.

V gene TRBV4-1 combines with J gene TRBJ2-5; 7 bases match TRBD2. The CDR3 is 16 residues long. The trim removed 1 base at V and 5 bases at J, leaving 10 bases unmatched. The germline gives CDR1 MGHRA, CDR2 YSYEKL. CDR3 sequence (DNA): TGCGCCAGCAGCCAAGTAGGAAATGGGGGAGGGGAGACCCAGTACTTC. This gives the protein CASSQVGNGGGETQYF.

The gene calls are TRBV9 and TRBJ2-1, with 10 nucleotides matching TRBD1. The germline V gene encodes CDR1 SGDLS and CDR2 YYNGEE. This CDR3 region has 16 residues. V was clipped by 4 bases and J by 0 bases; unmatched bases: 4. The CDR3, as DNA: TGTGCCAGCAGCCCCAGGACAGGGGGCTCCTACAATGAGCAGTTCTTC. As protein: CASSPRTGGSYNEQFF.

In DNA form, the CDR3 reads TGTGCTAGTGGGGGCTCTGGAAACACCATATATTTT. This encodes CASGGSGNTIYF. This chain links TRBV12-5 with TRBJ1-3; no definite D call. The CDR3 totals 12 residues. V was pared by 6 bases and J by 0 bases, with 3 bases between. Per germline, CDR1 LGHNT and CDR2 FRNRAP.

The chain recombines TRBV6-5 with TRBJ1-1; D call uncertain. Trimming removed 7 bases at V and 1 base at J, with 7 bases between. Germline CDR1 is MNHEY and CDR2 is SVGAGI. This CDR3 has 12 residues. CDR3 sequence (DNA): TGTGCCAGCAAGAGTTCGAACACTGAAGCTTTCTTT. Its translation: CASKSSNTEAFF.

CDR3 protein: CASSQVIAGVTDTQYF. DNA of the CDR3: TGCGCCAGCAGCCAAGTGATAGCGGGGGTCACAGATACGCAGTATTTT. The rearrangement joins TRBV4-1 to TRBJ2-3; TRBD2 aligns across 9 bases. The CDR3 consists of 16 residues. V dropped 1 base and J dropped 2; count of bases not matched to a gene: 4. Per the germline V gene, CDR1 is MGHRA and CDR2 is YSYEKL.